This is a list of T cell receptor beta chains from one sample in a study of CD8+CD57+ T cells in acquired aplastic anemia. TCRdb passed the reads through MiXCR, listing each CDR3 protein once. Of roughly 200,000 distinct CDR3 sequences detected, roughly 65% appear once; the ten largest clones hold 40% to 50%. The sample consisted of sorted CD4+, CD8+, or CD8+CD57+ T cells (not recorded which) from PBMCs. Every receptor here comes from a human donor with aplastic anemia. Both conserved end residues are part of each CDR3. D genes are given only for firm matches. A clone size is listed for some rows: how often the clone was seen (once, few, many), or a class if it is expanded.

TRBV19,TRBJ2-2,.,many,TGTGCCGGAAGGGGGACGGCGAACACCGGGGAGCTGTTTTTT,CAGRGTANTGELFF
TRBV2,TRBJ1-2,TRBD1,once,TGTGCCACCATTACCGGGACAGACAAGAAAGGCTACACCTTC,CATITGTDKKGYTF
TRBV10-3,TRBJ1-3,.,.,TGTGCCATCAGTGAGAGTCGACCGGGGGCTGGAAACACCATATATTTT,CAISESRPGAGNTIYF
TRBV5-1,TRBJ2-1,TRBD2,.,TGCGCCAGCAGCCGGACTAGCGGGAGTAGGAATGAGCAGTTCTTC,CASSRTSGSRNEQFF
TRBV7-6,TRBJ2-3,TRBD2,few,TGTGCCAGCAGCCCCACTAGCGGGAGCTATCCAGATACGCAGTATTTT,CASSPTSGSYPDTQYF
TRBV7-3,TRBJ2-6,.,.,TGTGCCAGCAGCTTAATGTGGGCAGGGTCTGGGGCCAACGTCCTGACCTTC,CASSLMWAGSGANVLTF
TRBV6-2/TRBV6-3,TRBJ2-5,TRBD2,many,TGTGCCATTGGACTAGCGGCCCAAGAGACCCAGTACTTC,CAIGLAAQETQYF
TRBV7-2,TRBJ1-1,.,.,TGTGCCAGCAGCTCAGCGACCACTGAAGCTTTCTTT,CASSSATTEAFF
TRBV7-9,TRBJ2-2,.,once,TGTGCCAGCAGCTCTGTGAACACCGGGGAGCTGTTTTTT,CASSSVNTGELFF
TRBV27,TRBJ1-2,TRBD1,.,TGTGCCAGCAGTTTAGGGACAGGGGGCCAAGGCTACACCTTC,CASSLGTGGQGYTF
TRBV10-3,TRBJ2-1,TRBD2,many,TGTGCCACCCGACCGACTAGCGGGCACAATGAGCAGTTCTTC,CATRPTSGHNEQFF
TRBV19,TRBJ2-7,.,few,TGTGCCAGTAGTAGGGGGCGAACCTACGAGCAGTACTTC,CASSRGRTYEQYF
TRBV9,TRBJ1-1,.,.,TGTGCCAGCAGCGTGAGTCGTAAGGACACTGAAGCTTTCTTT,CASSVSRKDTEAFF
TRBV2,TRBJ1-6,TRBD1,.,TGTGCCAGGGGCAAAGGGACAGGGAATAATTCACCCCTCCACTTT,CARGKGTGNNSPLHF
TRBV3-1,TRBJ2-2,.,.,TGTGCCAGCAGCCAAGACTCCAGGGAAGTAACCGGGGAGCTGTTTTTT,CASSQDSREVTGELFF
TRBV20-1,TRBJ2-7,.,.,TGCAGTGCTAGCAGACTTACCTACGAGCAGTACTTC,CSASRLTYEQYF
TRBV20-1,TRBJ2-7,TRBD1,.,TGCAGTGCTTATAGACAGGGCTACGAGCAGTACTTC,CSAYRQGYEQYF
TRBV10-3,TRBJ2-7,TRBD2,.,TGTGCCATCAGTGATTTGGGCGGGAGTGCCTCCTACGAGCAGTACTTC,CAISDLGGSASYEQYF
TRBV25-1,TRBJ2-3,.,.,TGTGCCAGCAGTGAATTCCAGGCTGTGAGCACAGATACGCAGTATTTT,CASSEFQAVSTDTQYF
TRBV2,TRBJ1-1,TRBD1,few,TGTGCCAGCAGTGAAGACAGGGGAACGAACACTGAAGCTTTCTTT,CASSEDRGTNTEAFF
TRBV4-1,TRBJ2-7,.,many,TGCGCCAGCAGCCCGTACGCCCGCGGTGACATCTCCTACGAGCAGTACTTC,CASSPYARGDISYEQYF
TRBV7-2,TRBJ2-3,.,.,TGTGCCAGCACCTTGCCGCCCAATCCGACGGGGAATACGCAGTATTTT,CASTLPPNPTGNTQYF
TRBV5-4,TRBJ1-2,.,many,TGTGCCAGCAGCTATGAAATGTCGGGACCAAACTATGGCTACACCTTC,CASSYEMSGPNYGYTF
TRBV9,TRBJ1-3,.,.,TGTGCCAGCAGCGTAGTGACTGGAAACACCATATATTTT,CASSVVTGNTIYF
TRBV20-1,TRBJ2-7,.,.,TGCAGTGCTTCTAGAGGGACACGGAGCTCCTACGAGCAGTACTTC,CSASRGTRSSYEQYF
TRBV5-1,TRBJ2-7,TRBD2,.,TGCGCCAGCAGCATAGGTCAGGGAGGGGACGAGCAGTACTTC,CASSIGQGGDEQYF
TRBV25-1,TRBJ1-2,TRBD1,many,TGTGCCAGCAGTGACCGAGGAGGACAGGGACATGGCTACACCTTC,CASSDRGGQGHGYTF
TRBV24-1,TRBJ2-1,.,.,TGTGCCACCAGTGATTTGGGGGAGCAGTTCTTC,CATSDLGEQFF
TRBV25-1,TRBJ1-3,.,few,TGTGCCAGCAGTGAATATAGCACAGCTGGAAACACCATATATTTT,CASSEYSTAGNTIYF